Listed below are T cell receptor beta chains from one sample, sequenced in a study of shared T cell receptors in the human thymus. The method was immunoSEQ multiplex PCR; TCRdb's version includes in-frame clones alone and lacks a portion of them. The sample holds 700,000 or so clones, approximately 85% seen once. This sample was shared with a second study, whose subject was human thymus T cells.

Sequenced input: thymocytes. The receptors were sampled from a girl less than two years old with a congenital heart defect. Each CDR3 is given with its conserved first and last residue. Fields, in order: V gene, J gene, D gene, clone size, CDR3 protein, CDR3 DNA. The D gene is left open where the match is weak. Some rows mark clone size as missing; the rest say once, few, many or name a class of expanded clone.

V: TRBV5-6; J: TRBJ2-5; D: .; size: few; CDR3: CASSFLWTVPLQETQYF; DNA: TGTGCCAGCAGCTTCCTTTGGACTGTTCCCTTGCAAGAGACCCAGTACTTC
V: TRBV7-9; J: TRBJ1-1; D: .; size: .; CDR3: CASSLAIGGYTEAFF; DNA: TGTGCCAGCAGCTTAGCTATCGGGGGATACACTGAAGCTTTCTTT
V: TRBV5-1; J: TRBJ2-1; D: TRBD2; size: .; CDR3: CASSLASTSGGINNEQFF; DNA: TGCGCCAGCAGCTTGGCCTCCACTAGCGGGGGAATCAACAATGAGCAGTTCTTC
V: TRBV5-1; J: TRBJ1-1; D: TRBD1; size: .; CDR3: CASSFRVRDRGILRSNTEAFF; DNA: TGCGCCAGCAGCTTCCGTGTTCGGGACAGAGGCATACTCAGATCCAACACTGAAGCTTTCTTT
V: TRBV4-2; J: TRBJ2-7; D: TRBD2; size: few; CDR3: CASSQQETSGGYYEQYF; DNA: TGTGCCAGCAGCCAACAAGAGACTAGCGGGGGTTACTACGAGCAGTACTTC
V: TRBV7-8; J: TRBJ1-6; D: .; size: few; CDR3: CASSLDSINSPLHF; DNA: TGTGCCAGCAGCCTAGACAGCATTAATTCACCCCTCCACTTT
V: TRBV9; J: TRBJ2-5; D: TRBD1; size: .; CDR3: CASSGRQGEPGHEETQYF; DNA: TGTGCCAGCAGCGGACGACAGGGGGAACCCGGGCACGAAGAGACCCAGTACTTC
V: TRBV9; J: TRBJ2-7; D: .; size: .; CDR3: CASRGGSYEQYF; DNA: TGTGCCAGCAGGGGAGGCTCTTACGAGCAGTACTTC
V: TRBV27; J: TRBJ1-6; D: .; size: .; CDR3: CASSYRVVSPLHF; DNA: TGTGCCAGCAGTTACAGGGTAGTCTCACCCCTCCACTTT
V: TRBV11-2; J: TRBJ2-1; D: TRBD2; size: .; CDR3: CASSLDREVSYNEQFF; DNA: TGTGCCAGCAGCTTAGATCGGGAGGTTTCCTACAATGAGCAGTTCTTC
V: TRBV27; J: TRBJ1-2; D: TRBD1; size: once; CDR3: CASSPRQGSGYGYTF; DNA: TGTGCCAGCAGTCCCCGACAGGGGTCGGGCTATGGCTACACCTTC
V: TRBV5-4; J: TRBJ2-2; D: TRBD2; size: .; CDR3: CASSRSGGMAGELFF; DNA: TGTGCCAGCAGCCGAAGCGGGGGGATGGCCGGGGAGCTGTTTTTT
V: TRBV9; J: TRBJ2-3; D: .; size: few; CDR3: CASTPWVAVTDTQYF; DNA: TGTGCCAGCACGCCTTGGGTAGCGGTCACAGATACGCAGTATTTT
V: TRBV6-1; J: TRBJ1-4; D: .; size: .; CDR3: CASSMVGQLKLFF; DNA: TGTGCCAGCAGTATGGTGGGACAATTAAAACTGTTTTTT
V: TRBV19; J: TRBJ2-3; D: .; size: .; CDR3: CASSIDGGGTDTQYF; DNA: TGTGCCAGTAGTATAGACGGGGGTGGCACAGATACGCAGTATTTT
V: TRBV6-1; J: TRBJ1-5; D: .; size: .; CDR3: CASRAITGFNQPQHF; DNA: TGTGCCAGCAGGGCAATAACAGGGTTCAATCAGCCCCAGCATTTT
V: TRBV28; J: TRBJ2-7; D: .; size: .; CDR3: CASSSSGGLKSPYEQYF; DNA: TGTGCCAGCAGTTCCTCAGGGGGGCTGAAATCTCCCTACGAGCAGTACTTC
V: TRBV4-1; J: TRBJ1-3; D: .; size: few; CDR3: CASSQPAGRTPGNTIYF; DNA: TGCGCCAGCAGCCAGCCCGCTGGGAGAACCCCTGGAAACACCATATATTTT
V: TRBV10-3; J: TRBJ1-6; D: TRBD1; size: once; CDR3: CAISESGDRVTDNSPLHF; DNA: TGTGCCATCAGTGAGTCGGGGGACAGGGTGACCGATAATTCACCCCTCCACTTT
V: TRBV4-3; J: TRBJ1-2; D: .; size: .; CDR3: CASSQGGGTLPGVGYTF; DNA: TGCGCCAGCAGCCAAGGCGGGGGTACTTTGCCTGGTGTAGGCTACACCTTC
V: TRBV14; J: TRBJ1-4; D: .; size: few; CDR3: CASSRSGGRGHEKLFF; DNA: TGTGCCAGCAGCCGGTCCGGGGGGAGAGGCCATGAAAAACTGTTTTTT
V: TRBV6-5; J: TRBJ2-1; D: .; size: .; CDR3: CASSPTRDRNNEQFF; DNA: TGTGCCAGCAGTCCGACGCGGGACAGAAACAATGAGCAGTTCTTC
V: TRBV5-1; J: TRBJ2-6; D: .; size: .; CDR3: CASSLGGNSGANVLTF; DNA: TGCGCCAGCAGCTTGGGCGGAAACTCTGGGGCCAACGTCCTGACTTTC
V: TRBV10-2; J: TRBJ2-3; D: TRBD2; size: once; CDR3: CASSDRTSGGLGTDTQYF; DNA: TGCGCCAGCAGTGACCGGACTAGCGGGGGGCTAGGCACAGATACGCAGTATTTT
V: TRBV5-6; J: TRBJ1-3; D: .; size: few; CDR3: CASSLNGTTGNTIYF; DNA: TGTGCCAGCAGCTTAAACGGGACAACTGGAAACACCATATATTTT
V: TRBV15; J: TRBJ1-2; D: .; size: .; CDR3: CATSTMKGVGGGYTF; DNA: TGTGCCACCAGCACAATGAAGGGGGTCGGTGGTGGCTACACCTTC
V: TRBV4-1; J: TRBJ1-1; D: .; size: .; CDR3: CASSQELNLPDKKRNTEAFF; DNA: TGCGCCAGCAGCCAAGAGTTGAATTTGCCAGACAAAAAACGAAACACTGAAGCTTTCTTT
V: TRBV14; J: TRBJ1-4; D: .; size: once; CDR3: CASSQDGPRGSATNEKLFF; DNA: TGTGCCAGCAGCCAAGATGGTCCTAGGGGGTCGGCAACTAATGAAAAACTGTTTTTT
V: TRBV5-1; J: TRBJ2-5; D: .; size: .; CDR3: CASRAGGGPQETQYF; DNA: TGCGCCAGCCGGGCGGGCGGGGGCCCCCAAGAGACCCAGTACTTC
V: TRBV2; J: TRBJ1-1; D: TRBD1; size: .; CDR3: CASRAQIEGANTEAFF; DNA: TGTGCCAGCAGGGCCCAAATCGAGGGGGCGAACACTGAAGCTTTCTTT
V: TRBV7-6; J: TRBJ2-3; D: .; size: .; CDR3: CASSLARGGSEDTQYF; DNA: TGTGCCAGCAGCTTAGCGAGGGGGGGGTCAGAGGATACGCAGTATTTT
V: TRBV25-1; J: TRBJ1-2; D: TRBD1; size: .; CDR3: CASSGSPGGQGNGYTF; DNA: TGTGCCAGCAGTGGATCCCCGGGGGGACAGGGTAACGGCTACACCTTC
V: TRBV28; J: TRBJ1-1; D: .; size: once; CDR3: CASSFFQGGETFF; DNA: TGTGCCAGCAGTTTTTTTCAAGGCGGGGAAACTTTCTTT
V: TRBV9; J: TRBJ1-4; D: TRBD1; size: .; CDR3: CASSVGQGRDEKLFF; DNA: TGTGCCAGCAGCGTAGGACAGGGAAGGGATGAAAAACTGTTTTTT
V: TRBV12-5; J: TRBJ2-1; D: .; size: .; CDR3: CASGLGREEQFF; DNA: TGTGCTAGTGGTTTGGGAAGAGAGGAGCAGTTCTTC
V: TRBV6-5; J: TRBJ1-1; D: TRBD1; size: .; CDR3: CASTQGVNTEAFF; DNA: TGTGCCAGCACCCAGGGGGTGAACACTGAAGCTTTCTTT
V: TRBV5-1; J: TRBJ1-5; D: .; size: .; CDR3: CASSPGMGGTSNQPQHF; DNA: TGCGCCAGCAGCCCTGGGATGGGAGGGACTAGCAATCAGCCCCAGCATTTT
V: TRBV11-2; J: TRBJ2-2; D: TRBD2; size: once; CDR3: CASSLDLSGGIAGELFF; DNA: TGTGCCAGCAGCTTAGATTTGTCGGGGGGTATAGCCGGGGAGCTGTTTTTT
V: TRBV13; J: TRBJ1-6; D: TRBD1; size: .; CDR3: CASSLIRPTGPNNSPLHF; DNA: TGTGCCAGCAGCTTAATTCGACCGACAGGGCCAAATAATTCACCCCTCCACTTT
V: TRBV4-1; J: TRBJ1-6; D: .; size: .; CDR3: CASSPQDGQWGSSYNSPLHF; DNA: TGCGCCAGCAGCCCACAAGATGGACAGTGGGGGAGCTCCTATAATTCACCCCTCCACTTT
V: TRBV6-4; J: TRBJ2-3; D: .; size: few; CDR3: CASSGHPGADTQYF; DNA: TGTGCCAGCAGTGGGCACCCAGGGGCAGATACGCAGTATTTT
V: TRBV7-2; J: TRBJ2-5; D: TRBD2; size: .; CDR3: CASSFSGGFQETQYF; DNA: TGTGCCAGCAGCTTTAGCGGGGGGTTCCAAGAGACCCAGTACTTC
V: TRBV27; J: TRBJ2-3; D: .; size: .; CDR3: CASSHPTRQSLLGTDTQYF; DNA: TGTGCCAGCAGTCACCCGACGAGACAGTCCCTCCTGGGCACAGATACGCAGTATTTT
V: TRBV14; J: TRBJ1-1; D: TRBD1; size: .; CDR3: CASSRAQGADTEAFF; DNA: TGTGCCAGCAGCCGAGCACAGGGGGCGGACACTGAAGCTTTCTTT
V: TRBV4-3; J: TRBJ2-7; D: TRBD1; size: once; CDR3: CASSRDRGLLYEQYF; DNA: TGCGCCAGCAGCCGGGACAGGGGTCTTCTCTACGAGCAGTACTTC
V: TRBV6-4; J: TRBJ1-2; D: .; size: .; CDR3: CASSYGVDGYTF; DNA: TGTGCCAGCAGTTACGGTGTGGATGGCTACACCTTC
V: TRBV4-1; J: TRBJ2-1; D: .; size: .; CDR3: CASSLRQGFNEQFF; DNA: TGCGCCAGCAGCCTTAGGCAGGGGTTCAATGAGCAGTTCTTC
V: TRBV2; J: TRBJ1-6; D: .; size: few; CDR3: CASSARATNNSPLHF; DNA: TGTGCCAGCAGTGCGAGGGCCACCAATAATTCACCCCTCCACTTT
V: TRBV27; J: TRBJ2-3; D: .; size: once; CDR3: CASSGAGYTQYF; DNA: TGTGCCAGCAGTGGGGCGGGGTATACGCAGTATTTT
V: TRBV20-1; J: TRBJ2-1; D: .; size: .; CDR3: CSVLGQFF; DNA: TGCAGTGTACTAGGGCAGTTCTTC